The clone carrying this TCR beta chain was seen a few times. Its matching antigen is unknown. This entry is derived from a study of T cells after yellow fever vaccination. Study conclusions and caveats: High-abundance clonotypes from the bulk population could contaminate FACS-sorted repertoires.

This CDR3 has 15 residues. Germline V gene data show CDR1 as SGHTA and CDR2 as FQGNSA. Unmatched junction bases numbered 4, after V lost 2 bases and J lost 0 bases. A single record per CDR3 protein comes from TCRdb applying MiXCR to the 5' RACE reads. The repertoire includes about 580,000 distinct CDR3 sequences, roughly a sixth of them detected once, and around 16% sits in the top ten. The J gene is TRBJ2-7, the V gene TRBV7-2; 7 bases match TRBD1. This TCR derives from a man between 18 and 29 years old who received the YFV17D yellow fever vaccine. This specimen was PBMCs, taken about 5 days after the first yellow fever vaccination. CDR3 region: CASSLYGDSSYEQYF. For the CDR3, the DNA is TGTGCCAGCAGCTTATACGGGGACAGCTCCTACGAGCAGTACTTC.